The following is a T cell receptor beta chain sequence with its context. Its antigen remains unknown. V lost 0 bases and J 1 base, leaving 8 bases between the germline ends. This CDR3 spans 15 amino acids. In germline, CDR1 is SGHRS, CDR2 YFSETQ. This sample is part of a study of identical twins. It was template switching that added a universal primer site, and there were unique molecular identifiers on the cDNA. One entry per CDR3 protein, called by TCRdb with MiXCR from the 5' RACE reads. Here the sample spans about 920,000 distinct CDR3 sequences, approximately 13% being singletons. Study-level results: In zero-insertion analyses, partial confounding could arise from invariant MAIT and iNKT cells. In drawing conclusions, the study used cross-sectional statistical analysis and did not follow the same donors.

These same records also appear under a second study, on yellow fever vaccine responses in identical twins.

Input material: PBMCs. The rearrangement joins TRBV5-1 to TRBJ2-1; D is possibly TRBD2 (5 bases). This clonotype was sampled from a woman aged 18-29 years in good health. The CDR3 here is CASSLEGESYNEQFF. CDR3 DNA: TGCGCCAGCAGCTTGGAGGGAGAATCCTACAATGAGCAGTTCTTC.